This T cell receptor (beta chain) stems from a study of blood T cell repertoires in COVID-19. About the study: Acute and convalescent COVID-19 specimens originated in the United States, Italy and Spain. PBMCs, B-cell-depleted T cells, or T cells were the source of the cDNA or gDNA that made up the material.

Between the trimmed V and J ends, which lost 5 bases and 4 bases, there was a span of 9 bases. From germline, CDR1 is KGHDR and CDR2 SFDVKD. The length of the CDR3 is 13 residues. In the authors' workflow: Amplifying reference gene primers gave estimates of nucleated cell counts. The repertoire was sequenced with immunoSEQ multiplex PCR; TCRdb's copy has only in-frame clones and lacks some. For V, J and clone size, that table is used; D and trimming come from the DNA. The sample carries tens of thousands of clones, roughly 77% recorded once. The source material was peripheral blood. The receptor comes from a man at least 80 years old with active or convalescent COVID-19. The V and J genes are TRBV24-1 and TRBJ2-3; perhaps TRBD2 as D (6 bases). CDR3 amino acids: CATSVGGADTQYF. In nucleotides, the CDR3 is TGTGCCACCAGTGTTGGAGGGGCAGATACGCAGTATTTT.